The 23 T cell receptor beta chains presented below share a single source sample, sequenced in a study of cytomegalovirus exposure and HLA in healthy donors. A multiplex PCR was run with 60 Vbeta primers and 13 Jbeta primers. TCRdb keeps only in-frame clones here, not all; method: immunoSEQ multiplex PCR. The sample carries under 150,000 clones, approximately 70% recorded once. Sequencing was carried out using PBMCs. Every receptor here comes from a human donor in good health.

CDR3 coding DNA: TGTGCCAGCAGTGGACAGCGAAGCAATCAGCCCCAGCATTTT. Its protein is CASSGQRSNQPQHF. V gene TRBV2 combines with J gene TRBJ1-5; possibly TRBD1 for D (5 bases). Germline-derived CDR1 and CDR2 are SNHLY and FYNNEI. The V end was cut by 4 bases, the J end by 1 base, with 8 bases between. The CDR3 is 14 amino acids.

The V call is TRBV6-6, the J call TRBJ1-5, with TRBD1 as a possible D gene (5 bases). The CDR3 sequence is 15 residues long. Trimming took 7 bases from V and 1 from J, leaving 14 bases between them. Germline CDR1 and CDR2: MNHNY and SVGAGI (reference sequence). The CDR3 bases are TGTGCCAGCAAGGTAGGGGTGAGGAGCAATCAGCCCCAGCATTTT. This gives the protein CASKVGVRSNQPQHF.

V gene TRBV4-2 combines with J gene TRBJ2-3, with a tentative D call TRBD2 (6 bases). CDR3 length: 16 amino acids. Germline lookup yields CDR1 LGHNA and CDR2 YNFKEQ. Trimming took 0 bases from V and 3 from J, leaving 13 bases between them. In DNA, the CDR3 is TGTGCCAGCAGCCAAGACGGGGGAAGCAGGACAGATACGCAGTATTTT. This encodes CASSQDGGSRTDTQYF.

This clone was counted a few times. The rearrangement uses TRBV7-9 and TRBJ2-1; a possible D gene is TRBD1 (6 bases). CDR3 size: 14 residues. Trimming took off 5 bases at V and 5 bases at J, with 13 bases between the two ends. CDR1 and CDR2 (germline): SEHNR, FQNEAQ (reference sequence). CDR3 in amino acids: CASSVSGVHNEQFF. The CDR3 bases are TGTGCCAGCAGCGTATCAGGGGTCCACAATGAGCAGTTCTTC.

This sequence joins TRBV7-3 and TRBJ2-3; D is perhaps TRBD1 (6 bases). The CDR3 length is 14 residues. The V and J ends lost 3 bases and 4 bases respectively, with 11 bases between them. CDR1 and CDR2 from the germline V gene are SGHTA and FQGTGA. The chain's CDR3 is CASSFTGLADTQYF. Here the CDR3 DNA reads TGTGCCAGCAGCTTTACAGGGCTGGCAGATACGCAGTATTTT.

The chain links TRBV6-5 to TRBJ1-6; tentatively, D is TRBD1 (6 bases). Germline CDR1 MNHEY, CDR2 SVGAGI. V lost 2 bases and J 9 bases, leaving 14 bases between the germline ends. CDR3 size: 15 residues. The CDR3: CASSYMTGVGSPLHF. The CDR3 DNA sequence: TGTGCCAGCAGTTACATGACAGGTGTGGGTTCACCCCTCCACTTT.

The V and J genes are TRBV18 and TRBJ1-6; D is unclear. Trimming removed 4 bases at V and 7 bases at J, with 8 bases between. Germline V CDR1 and CDR2: KGHSH, LQKENI. The CDR3 loop spans 13 amino acids. The CDR3 loop is CASSLATNSPLHF. The CDR3 DNA reads TGTGCCAGCTCACTAGCCACCAATTCACCCCTCCACTTT.

V and J are TRBV5-1 and TRBJ2-7; 13 bases are shared with TRBD2. This CDR3 is built from 15 residues. The germline gives CDR1 SGHRS, CDR2 YFSETQ. V lost 4 bases, J lost 2 bases, and 3 bases stayed unmatched. CDR3 loop: CASSPGLAGPYEQYF. The CDR3 nucleotides read TGCGCCAGCAGCCCGGGACTAGCGGGACCCTACGAGCAGTACTTC. Supplemented by reference TRBV5-1 and TRBJ2-7, the full variable domain reads KAGVTQTPRYLIKTRGQQVTLSCSPISGHRSVSWYQQTPGQGLQFLFEYFSETQRNKGNFPGRFSGRQFSNSRSEMNVSTLELGDSALYLCASSPGLAGPYEQYFGPGTRLTVT.

The rearrangement uses TRBV10-1 and TRBJ1-1, with 7 nucleotides matching TRBD1. Germline lookup yields CDR1 WNHNN and CDR2 SYGVQD (reference sequence). This CDR3 has 14 amino acids. The trim removed 4 bases at V and 4 bases at J, leaving 6 bases unmatched. CDR3 sequence: CASSGDREITEAFF. In DNA form, the CDR3 reads TGCGCCAGCAGTGGAGACAGGGAAATCACTGAAGCTTTCTTT.

This chain links TRBV28 with TRBJ1-2, with 7 bases identical to TRBD1. The V segment lost 7 bases and the J segment 1 base; nucleotides outside the gene matches: 6. The CDR3 has 14 residues. Germline V gives CDR1 MDHEN, CDR2 SYDVKM. CDR3 amino acids: CASTTGPLNYGYTF. CDR3 sequence (DNA): TGTGCCAGCACGACAGGGCCCCTTAACTATGGCTACACCTTC.

V is TRBV5-1 and J is TRBJ2-5; D possibly corresponds to TRBD2 (6 bases). Germline CDR1 and CDR2: SGHRS and YFSETQ. Trimming removed 4 bases from V and 4 bases from J, with 17 bases in between. There are 15 residues in the CDR3. DNA of the CDR3: TGCGCCAGCAGCGCTAACACCGGGACTCGAGAGACCCAGTACTTC. Protein sequence: CASSANTGTRETQYF. Together with reference TRBV5-1 and TRBJ2-5, the CDR3 gives the full variable domain: KAGVTQTPRYLIKTRGQQVTLSCSPISGHRSVSWYQQTPGQGLQFLFEYFSETQRNKGNFPGRFSGRQFSNSRSEMNVSTLELGDSALYLCASSANTGTRETQYFGPGTRLLVL.

The chain employs TRBV5-1 and TRBJ2-2, with 9 bases that match TRBD2. J was trimmed by 11 bases and V by 9 bases; bases with no gene match: 5. The germline CDR1 and CDR2 sequences are SGHRS and YFSETQ. The length of the CDR3 is 11 residues. The CDR3 sequence: CATPTSGELFF. DNA of the CDR3: TGCGCCACCCCGACTAGCGGCGAGCTGTTTTTT.

CDR3 in DNA: TGTGCCAGCAGCTTGGCAGGGGGGCGACAAGAGACCCAGTACTTC. Translated: CASSLAGGRQETQYF. The chain combines TRBV11-2 with TRBJ2-5; D perhaps matches TRBD1 (7 bases). V was shortened by 3 bases and J by 2 bases, with 13 bases between the two germline ends. Germline lookup yields CDR1 SGHAT and CDR2 FQNNGV. The CDR3 has 15 residues.

The CDR3 nucleotides read TGTGCCAGCAGCGAAGCCGGGACTAGCGGTGAGGAGCAGTTCTTC. Translating gives CASSEAGTSGEEQFF. V usage is TRBV9 and J usage is TRBJ2-1, with 11 bases aligning to TRBD2. The CDR3 loop spans 15 amino acids. Germline-derived CDR1 and CDR2 are SGDLS and YYNGEE. Trimming took 3 bases from V and 10 from J; bases not matched to a gene: 9.

This rearrangement joins TRBV5-6 to TRBJ2-1, with TRBD2 matching 8 bases. Germline CDR1 is SGHDT and CDR2 is YYEEEE. The V gene end was trimmed by 2 bases and the J gene end by 7 bases; junction bases not matched to a gene: 8. The CDR3 has 15 amino acids. The CDR3 spells CASSFERGSWNEQFF. CDR3 DNA: TGTGCCAGCAGCTTCGAGCGGGGGAGTTGGAATGAGCAGTTCTTC.

This clone was seen a single time. Different DNA sequences within this sample yield the same CDR3. The gene calls are TRBV27 and TRBJ2-5; D not resolved. This CDR3 is built from 13 residues. The germline V gene encodes CDR1 MNHEY and CDR2 SMNVEV (reference sequence). V was shortened by 2 bases and J by 4 bases, with 8 bases between the two germline ends. This CDR3 reads CASSLSRGETQYF. CDR3 nucleotides: TGTGCCAGCAGTTTAAGTCGAGGAGAGACCCAGTACTTC.

As to this clone: Its ends do not fully match the called genes, so a read error is possible. The chain uses TRBV11-3 and TRBJ2-1, with TRBD1 identical over 8 bases. CDR1 and CDR2 from the germline V gene are SGHNT and YENEEA. The CDR3 runs to 11 residues. In DNA, the CDR3 is TGTGCCAGCAGCCAAGGGACAGGTCTTATCTTC. This translates into CASSQGTGLIF.

The chain couples TRBV4-1 to TRBJ2-7; D unresolved. The V gene lost 4 bases and the J gene lost 2 bases, with 15 bases spanning the gap. CDR3 length: 15 amino acids. The germline gives CDR1 MGHRA, CDR2 YSYEKL. The CDR3 region is CASSLHFEIAYEQYF. The CDR3 DNA reads TGCGCCAGCAGCCTCCATTTTGAGATAGCCTACGAGCAGTACTTC.

The sample holds one count of this clone. V gene TRBV6-5 combines with J gene TRBJ1-5; 9 nucleotides line up with TRBD1. Germline V gives CDR1 MNHEY, CDR2 SVGAGI. V lost 6 bases, J lost 7 bases, and 4 bases stayed unmatched. The CDR3 consists of 13 residues. The CDR3 is CASRRTGEQPQHF. As DNA, the CDR3 is TGTGCCAGCAGAAGGACAGGGGAACAGCCCCAGCATTTT.

The chain couples TRBV4-1 to TRBJ1-2; D remains unclear. The germline V and J ends were trimmed by 2 bases and 1 base, with 8 bases remaining between them. The CDR3 totals 14 residues. Germline V CDR1 and CDR2: MGHRA, YSYEKL. CDR3 amino acids: CASSQFPSNYGYTF. The CDR3 DNA reads TGCGCCAGCAGCCAATTCCCGAGTAACTATGGCTACACCTTC.

The chain links TRBV11-2 to TRBJ2-3; 7 nucleotides align to TRBD1. V lost 8 bases and J lost 0; bases outside the gene matches: 17. Per the germline V gene, CDR1 is SGHAT and CDR2 is FQNNGV. The CDR3 is 18 amino acids. CDR3 coding DNA: TGTGCCAGCCGCCCCCTGGCTCCACCGACAGGGAGCACAGATACGCAGTATTTT. Translation gives CASRPLAPPTGSTDTQYF.

The V call is TRBV6-1, the J call TRBJ1-2; no reliable D call. CDR3 length: 13 amino acids. The V end was cut by 1 base, the J end by 7 bases, with 10 bases between. Germline-derived CDR1 and CDR2 are MNHNS and SASEGT. The CDR3 is CASSEVTVSGYTF. For the CDR3, the DNA is TGTGCCAGCAGTGAAGTCACAGTCTCTGGCTACACCTTC.

The rearrangement links TRBV28 to TRBJ2-7; 9 positions agree with TRBD1. The CDR3 is made up of 15 amino acids. Trimming took 3 bases from V and 5 from J; bases not matched to a gene: 8. Germline assignment: CDR1 MDHEN and CDR2 SYDVKM. The CDR3 region is CASSLPQDRGHEQYF. CDR3 DNA: TGTGCCAGCAGTTTGCCCCAGGACAGGGGACACGAGCAGTACTTC.